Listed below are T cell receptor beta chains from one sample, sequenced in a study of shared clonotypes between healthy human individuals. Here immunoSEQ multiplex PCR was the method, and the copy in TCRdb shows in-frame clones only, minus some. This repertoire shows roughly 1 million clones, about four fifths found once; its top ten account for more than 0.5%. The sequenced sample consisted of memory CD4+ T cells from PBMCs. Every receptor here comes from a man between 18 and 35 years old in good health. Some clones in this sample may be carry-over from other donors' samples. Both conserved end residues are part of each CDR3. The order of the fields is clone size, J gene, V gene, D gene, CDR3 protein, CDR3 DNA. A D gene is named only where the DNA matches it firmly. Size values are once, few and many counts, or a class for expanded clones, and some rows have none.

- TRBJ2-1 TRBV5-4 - CASSLVVGNEQFF TGTGCCAGCAGCTTAGTGGTCGGGAATGAGCAGTTCTTC
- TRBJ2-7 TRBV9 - CASSRQFGDYEQYF TGTGCCAGCAGTCGTCAATTCGGGGATTACGAGCAGTACTTC
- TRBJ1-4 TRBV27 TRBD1 CASSRLPRGSPANEKLFF TGTGCCAGCAGCAGACTACCCAGGGGGTCTCCGGCTAATGAAAAACTGTTTTTT
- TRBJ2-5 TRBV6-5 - CASRQGETQYF TGTGCCAGCAGACAAGGGGAGACCCAGTACTTC
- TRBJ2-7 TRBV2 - CASSEGGGRTYEQYF TGTGCCAGCAGTGAAGGGGGGGGCCGAACCTACGAGCAGTACTTC
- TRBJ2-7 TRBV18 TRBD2 CASSPGLADYEQYF TGTGCCAGCTCACCGGGACTAGCGGACTACGAGCAGTACTTC
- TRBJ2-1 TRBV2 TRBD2 CASSEGGGVEQFF TGTGCCAGCAGTGAAGGGGGAGGGGTCGAGCAGTTCTTC
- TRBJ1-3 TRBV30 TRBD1 CAWPTGSGNTIYF TGTGCCTGGCCGACAGGGTCCGGAAACACCATATATTTT
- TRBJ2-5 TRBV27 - CASSLSRGETQYF TGTGCCAGCAGTTTATCTCGGGGTGAGACCCAGTACTTC
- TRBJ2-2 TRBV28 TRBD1 CASFPGDRRNTGELFF TGTGCCAGCTTTCCCGGGGACAGAAGGAACACCGGGGAGCTGTTTTTT
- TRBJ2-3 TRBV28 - CASSLTGVGDTQYF TGTGCCAGCAGTTTAACGGGGGTTGGAGATACGCAGTATTTT
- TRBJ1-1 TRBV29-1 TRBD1 CSVIGTGLGTEAFF TGCAGCGTAATCGGGACAGGGTTAGGAACTGAAGCTTTCTTT
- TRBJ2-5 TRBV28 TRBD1 CASTPTQGAGEETQYF TGTGCCAGCACCCCTACTCAGGGGGCTGGGGAAGAGACCCAGTACTTC
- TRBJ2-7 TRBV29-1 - CSARGTYEQYF TGCAGCGCTCGAGGGACCTACGAGCAGTACTTC
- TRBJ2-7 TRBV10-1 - CASSPGRSSDIYEQYF TGCGCCAGCAGTCCTGGGCGCTCATCGGATATCTACGAGCAGTACTTC
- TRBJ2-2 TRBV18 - CASSPVPFSGGTGELFF TGTGCCAGCTCACCGGTCCCTTTTTCGGGCGGCACCGGGGAGCTGTTTTTT
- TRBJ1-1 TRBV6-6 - CASSTPRGGGTEAFF TGTGCCAGCAGTACACCTCGTGGGGGAGGCACTGAAGCTTTCTTT
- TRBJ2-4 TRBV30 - CAWKKRLAKNIQYF TGTGCCTGGAAAAAGAGACTAGCCAAAAACATTCAGTACTTC
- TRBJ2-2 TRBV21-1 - CASSEEREAPGELFF TGTGCCAGCAGTGAAGAGCGGGAGGCTCCCGGGGAGCTGTTTTTT
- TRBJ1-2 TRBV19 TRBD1 CASSVRQGVLHGYTF TGTGCCAGTAGTGTACGACAGGGGGTCCTCCATGGCTACACCTTC
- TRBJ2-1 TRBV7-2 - CASSQGPQLYNEQFF TGTGCCAGCAGCCAGGGACCACAATTATACAATGAGCAGTTCTTC
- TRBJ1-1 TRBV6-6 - CASSYFPGGTEAFF TGTGCCAGCAGTTATTTCCCGGGAGGCACTGAAGCTTTCTTT
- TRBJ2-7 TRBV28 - CASSLAPGRWENREPSYEQYF TGTGCCAGCAGTTTAGCTCCGGGTCGCTGGGAAAATCGAGAACCCTCCTACGAGCAGTACTTC
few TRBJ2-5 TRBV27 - CASRGLETQYF TGTGCCAGCAGGGGGCTTGAGACCCAGTACTTC
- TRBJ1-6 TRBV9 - CASSVVGARSPLHF TGTGCCAGCAGCGTAGTGGGGGCCCGGTCACCCCTCCACTTT
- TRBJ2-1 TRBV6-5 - CASGKFGEQFF TGTGCCAGCGGCAAATTTGGTGAGCAGTTCTTC
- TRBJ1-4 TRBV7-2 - CASSLNPGEKLFF TGTGCCAGCAGCTTAAACCCCGGTGAAAAACTGTTTTTT
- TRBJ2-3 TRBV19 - CASSIGLGRALTDTQYF TGTGCCAGTAGTATAGGACTGGGACGGGCCCTCACAGATACGCAGTATTTT
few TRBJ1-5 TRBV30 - CAFNTMGNQPQHF TGTGCCTTCAACACAATGGGCAATCAGCCCCAGCATTTT
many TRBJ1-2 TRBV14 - CASSRQSYGYTF TGTGCCAGCAGCCGTCAGAGTTATGGCTACACCTTC
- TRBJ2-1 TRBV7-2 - CASSLDASRSYNEQFF TGTGCCAGCAGCTTAGACGCGTCTCGCTCCTACAATGAGCAGTTCTTC
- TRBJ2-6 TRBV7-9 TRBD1 CASSLARTGTGANVLTF TGTGCCAGCAGCTTAGCCCGGACAGGAACTGGGGCCAACGTCCTGACTTTC
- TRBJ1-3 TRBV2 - CASKVDGNTIYF TGTGCCAGCAAAGTAGATGGAAACACCATATATTTT
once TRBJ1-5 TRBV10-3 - CAISLDGSGGQHF TGTGCCATCAGCCTGGACGGATCGGGAGGCCAGCATTTT
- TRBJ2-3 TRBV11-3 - CASSSSGADTQYF TGTGCCAGCAGCTCTTCGGGCGCAGATACGCAGTATTTT
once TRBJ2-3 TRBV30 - CAWSVGESDSQYF TGTGCCTGGAGTGTCGGGGAGTCAGATTCGCAGTATTTT
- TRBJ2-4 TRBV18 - CASSSLTKGGDIQYF TGTGCCAGCTCATCCCTGACCAAAGGGGGTGACATTCAGTACTTC
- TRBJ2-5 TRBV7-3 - CASSRSGWGETQYF TGTGCCAGCAGCCGATCGGGGTGGGGAGAGACCCAGTACTTC
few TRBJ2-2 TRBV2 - CASSETLYGELFF TGTGCCAGCAGTGAGACGCTCTACGGGGAGCTGTTTTTT
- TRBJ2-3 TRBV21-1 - CASSKGETGCSTDTQYF TGTGCCAGCAGCAAAGGCGAAACAGGGTGTAGCACAGATACGCAGTATTTT
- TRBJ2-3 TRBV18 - CASSPRFASTDTQYF TGTGCCAGCTCACCTAGATTTGCTAGCACAGATACGCAGTATTTT
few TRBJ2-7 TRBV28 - CASSSHNPYEQYF TGTGCCAGCAGCTCCCACAACCCCTACGAGCAGTACTTC
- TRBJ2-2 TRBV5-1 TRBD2 CASSLTSGYTGELFF TGCGCCAGCAGCTTAACTAGCGGATACACCGGGGAGCTGTTTTTT
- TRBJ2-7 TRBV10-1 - CASRGVYEQYF TGCGCCAGCAGAGGCGTTTACGAGCAGTACTTC
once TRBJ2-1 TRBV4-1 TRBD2 CASSQPPGRGTYNEQFF TGCGCCAGCAGCCAGCCTCCGGGGCGGGGGACCTACAATGAGCAGTTCTTC
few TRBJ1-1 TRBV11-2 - CASSARARWNTEAFF TGTGCCAGCAGCGCCCGGGCCAGGTGGAATACTGAAGCTTTCTTT
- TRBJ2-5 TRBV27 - CASSLSIVGTQYF TGTGCCAGCAGTTTGTCAATAGTTGGGACCCAGTACTTC
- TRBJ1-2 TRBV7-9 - CASSLFSSPYGYTF TGTGCCAGCAGCTTATTCAGTTCACCCTATGGCTACACCTTC
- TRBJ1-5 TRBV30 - CAWSVTGVNQPQHF TGTGCCTGGAGTGTAACGGGCGTCAATCAGCCCCAGCATTTT
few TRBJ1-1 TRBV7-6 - CASSRSYMNTEAFF TGTGCCAGCAGCCGCAGTTACATGAACACTGAAGCTTTCTTT
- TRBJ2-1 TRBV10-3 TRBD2 CAIQRDPSYNEQFF TGTGCCATCCAGCGGGACCCTTCCTACAATGAGCAGTTCTTC
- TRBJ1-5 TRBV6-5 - CASSYSMTGNQPQHF TGTGCCAGCAGTTACTCGATGACGGGGAATCAGCCCCAGCATTTT
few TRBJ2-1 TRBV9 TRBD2 CASSIRTSVSWNEQFF TGTGCCAGCAGCATCCGGACTAGCGTGTCATGGAATGAGCAGTTCTTC
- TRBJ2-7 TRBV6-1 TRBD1 CASRDRVGEQYF TGTGCCAGCCGGGACAGGGTTGGTGAGCAGTACTTC
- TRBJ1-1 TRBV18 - CASSPPTAFENTEAFF TGTGCCAGCTCACCACCAACAGCCTTTGAAAACACTGAAGCTTTCTTT